This record covers a single TCR beta chain. The antigen is undetermined. This sample was taken from a study of T cells in tumors after PD-1 blockade. Across the study: Treatment was either pembrolizumab 200 mg every 3 weeks or cemiplimab 350 mg every 2 weeks. Study results and limitations: Blood contained about two fifths of the tumor's TCR clonotypes.

The method was immunoSEQ multiplex PCR; TCRdb's version includes in-frame clones alone and lacks a portion of them. The data contain 60,000 or so clones, roughly 77% of them singletons. Tumor or blood genomic DNA was sequenced, with inputs of about 550 ng to 6,500 ng. The CDR3 covers 14 residues. Germline V gene data show CDR1 as LNHNV and CDR2 as YYDKDF (reference sequence). V shed 7 bases and J shed 6 bases, with 16 bases lying between them. The TCR was taken from a human donor with basal cell carcinoma. The V gene is TRBV15, the J gene TRBJ2-1, with D possibly being TRBD1 or TRBD2 (6 bases each). This sample comprised PBMCs, obtained before anti-PD-1 treatment. DNA for the CDR3: TGTGCCACCACCCGGGGGACACCGCGCAATGAGCAGTTCTTC. The encoded protein is CATTRGTPRNEQFF. Full variable domain (rest looked up from reference TRBV15 and TRBJ2-1): DAMVIQNPRYQVTQFGKPVTLSCSQTLNHNVMYWYQQKSSQAPKLLFHYYDKDFNNEADTPDNFQSRRPNTSFCFLDIRSPGLGDTAMYLCATTRGTPRNEQFFGPGTRLTVL.